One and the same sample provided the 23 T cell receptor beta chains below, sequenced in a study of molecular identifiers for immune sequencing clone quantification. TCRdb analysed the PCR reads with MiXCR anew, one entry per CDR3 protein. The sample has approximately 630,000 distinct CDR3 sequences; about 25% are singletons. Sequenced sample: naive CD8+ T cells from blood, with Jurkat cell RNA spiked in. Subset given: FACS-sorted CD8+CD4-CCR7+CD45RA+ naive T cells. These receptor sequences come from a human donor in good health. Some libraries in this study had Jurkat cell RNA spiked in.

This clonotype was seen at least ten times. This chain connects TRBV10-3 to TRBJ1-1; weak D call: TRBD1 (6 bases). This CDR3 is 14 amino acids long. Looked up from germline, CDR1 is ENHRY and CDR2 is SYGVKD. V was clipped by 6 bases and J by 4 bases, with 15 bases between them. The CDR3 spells CAISQTGRSTEAFF. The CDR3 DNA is TGTGCCATCAGCCAAACAGGGCGTAGCACTGAAGCTTTCTTT.

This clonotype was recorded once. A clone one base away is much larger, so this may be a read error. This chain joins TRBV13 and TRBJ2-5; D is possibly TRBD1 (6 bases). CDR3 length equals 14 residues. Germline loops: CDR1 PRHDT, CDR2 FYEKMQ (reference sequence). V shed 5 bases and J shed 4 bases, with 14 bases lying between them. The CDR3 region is CASSHRTDRETQYF. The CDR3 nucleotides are TGTGCCAGCAGCCACCGGACAGATCGAGAGACCCAGTACTTC.

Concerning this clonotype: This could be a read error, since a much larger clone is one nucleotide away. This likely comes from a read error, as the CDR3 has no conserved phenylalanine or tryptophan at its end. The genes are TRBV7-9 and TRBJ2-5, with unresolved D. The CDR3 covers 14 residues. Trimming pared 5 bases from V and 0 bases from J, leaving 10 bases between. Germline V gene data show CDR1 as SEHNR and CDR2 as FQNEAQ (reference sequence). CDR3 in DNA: TGTGCCAGCAGCGCAGGACGCTACCAAGAGACCCAGTACTCC. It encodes CASSAGRYQETQYS.

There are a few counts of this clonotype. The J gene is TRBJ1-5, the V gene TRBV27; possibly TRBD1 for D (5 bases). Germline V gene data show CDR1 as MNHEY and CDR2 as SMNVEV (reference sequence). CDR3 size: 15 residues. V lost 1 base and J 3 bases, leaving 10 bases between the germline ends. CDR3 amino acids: CASSLFKGVNQPQHF. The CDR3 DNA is TGTGCCAGCAGTTTATTTAAAGGGGTCAATCAGCCCCAGCATTTT.

CDR3 nucleotide sequence: TGTGCCAGTAGTTCCCGAGTTACGGGTAGCTCCTACAATGAGCAGTTCTTC. This encodes CASSSRVTGSSYNEQFF. V and J are TRBV19 and TRBJ2-1, with D uncertain. The ends were cut back, 5 bases at V and 0 bases at J, with 17 bases in the middle. CDR3 length: 17 residues. Germline V gives CDR1 LNHDA, CDR2 SQIVND (reference sequence).

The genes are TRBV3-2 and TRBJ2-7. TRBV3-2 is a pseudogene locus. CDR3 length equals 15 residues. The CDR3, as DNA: TGTGCCAGCAGCCCCACGGTATGGGGCTCCTACGAGCAGTACTTC. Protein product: CASSPTVWGSYEQYF.

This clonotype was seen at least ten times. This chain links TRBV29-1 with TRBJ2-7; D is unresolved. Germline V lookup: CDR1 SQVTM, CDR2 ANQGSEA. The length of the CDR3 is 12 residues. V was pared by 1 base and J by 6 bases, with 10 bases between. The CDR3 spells CSVEADPSEQYF. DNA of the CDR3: TGCAGCGTTGAAGCCGACCCGTCCGAGCAGTACTTC.

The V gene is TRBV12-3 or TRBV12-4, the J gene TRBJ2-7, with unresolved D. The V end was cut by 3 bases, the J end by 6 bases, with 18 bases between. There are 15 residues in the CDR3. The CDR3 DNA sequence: TGTGCCAGCAGTTTTGCGACCTCATTTGGGGTCGAGCAGTACTTC. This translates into CASSFATSFGVEQYF.

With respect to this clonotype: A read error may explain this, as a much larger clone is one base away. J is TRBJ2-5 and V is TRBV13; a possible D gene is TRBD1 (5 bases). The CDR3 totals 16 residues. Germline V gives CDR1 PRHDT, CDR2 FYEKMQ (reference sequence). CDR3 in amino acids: CVSRPLATDRQETQYF. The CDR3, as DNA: TGTGTCAGCAGGCCTTTGGCGACAGACCGCCAAGAGACCCAGTACTTC.

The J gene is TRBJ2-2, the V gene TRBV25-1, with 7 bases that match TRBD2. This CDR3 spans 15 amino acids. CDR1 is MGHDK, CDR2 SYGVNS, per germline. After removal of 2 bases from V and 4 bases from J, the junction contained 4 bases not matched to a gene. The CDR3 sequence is CASSESRGSTGELFF. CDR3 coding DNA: TGTGCCAGCAGTGAAAGTCGCGGGAGCACCGGGGAGCTGTTTTTT.

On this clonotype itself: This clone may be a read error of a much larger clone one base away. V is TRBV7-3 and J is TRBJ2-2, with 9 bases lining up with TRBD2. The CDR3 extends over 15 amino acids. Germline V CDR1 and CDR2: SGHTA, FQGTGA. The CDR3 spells CASSWGLASTGELLF. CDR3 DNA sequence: TGTGCCAGCAGCTGGGGACTAGCTTCCACCGGGGAGCTGCTTTTT.

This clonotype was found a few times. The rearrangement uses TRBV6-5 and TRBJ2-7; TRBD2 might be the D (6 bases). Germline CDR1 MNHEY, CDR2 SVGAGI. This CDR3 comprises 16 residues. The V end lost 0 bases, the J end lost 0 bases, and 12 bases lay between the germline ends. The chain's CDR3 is CASSYSSSGDSYEQYF. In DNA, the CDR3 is TGTGCCAGCAGTTACTCGAGTAGCGGTGACTCCTACGAGCAGTACTTC.

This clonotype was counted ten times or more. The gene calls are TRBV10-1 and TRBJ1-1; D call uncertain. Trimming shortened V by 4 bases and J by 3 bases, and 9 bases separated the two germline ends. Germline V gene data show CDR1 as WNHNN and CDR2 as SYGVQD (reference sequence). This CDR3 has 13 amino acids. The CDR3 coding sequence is TGCGCCAGCAGTGCAGGACGCTACACTGAAGCTTTCTTT. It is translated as CASSAGRYTEAFF.

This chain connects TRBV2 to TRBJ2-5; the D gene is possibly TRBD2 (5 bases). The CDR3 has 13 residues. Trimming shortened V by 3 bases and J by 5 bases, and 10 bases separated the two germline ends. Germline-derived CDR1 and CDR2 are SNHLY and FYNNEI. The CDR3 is CASSDSGWETQYF. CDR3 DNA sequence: TGTGCCAGCAGTGATTCGGGGTGGGAGACCCAGTACTTC.

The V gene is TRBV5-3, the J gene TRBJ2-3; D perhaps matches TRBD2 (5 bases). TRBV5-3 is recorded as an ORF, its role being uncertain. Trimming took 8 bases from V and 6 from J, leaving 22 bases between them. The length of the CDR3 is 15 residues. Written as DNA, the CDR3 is TGTGCCAGCAACCCGGGGTTGCCTGTCGGGGATACGCAGTATTTT. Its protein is CASNPGLPVGDTQYF.

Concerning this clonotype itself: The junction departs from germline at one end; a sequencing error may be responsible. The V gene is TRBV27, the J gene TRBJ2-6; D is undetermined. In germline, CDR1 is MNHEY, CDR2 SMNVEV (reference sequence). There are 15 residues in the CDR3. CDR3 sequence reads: CASTHMSSRANVLTF. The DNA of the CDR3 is TGTGCCAGCACCCACATGAGCTCTAGGGCCAACGTCCTGACTTTC. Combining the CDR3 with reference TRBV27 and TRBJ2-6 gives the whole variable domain EAQVTQNPRYLITVTGKKLTVTCSQNMNHEYMSWYRQDPGLGLRQIYYSMNVEVTDKGDVPEGYKVSRKEKRNFPLILESPSPNQTSLYFCASTHMSSRANVLTFGAGSRLTVL.

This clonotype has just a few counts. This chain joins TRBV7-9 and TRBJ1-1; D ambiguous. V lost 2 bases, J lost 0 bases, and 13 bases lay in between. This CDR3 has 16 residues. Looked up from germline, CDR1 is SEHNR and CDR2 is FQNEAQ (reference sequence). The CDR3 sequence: CASSLLPWALNTEAFF. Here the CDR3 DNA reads TGTGCCAGCAGCTTACTTCCATGGGCCTTGAACACTGAAGCTTTCTTT.

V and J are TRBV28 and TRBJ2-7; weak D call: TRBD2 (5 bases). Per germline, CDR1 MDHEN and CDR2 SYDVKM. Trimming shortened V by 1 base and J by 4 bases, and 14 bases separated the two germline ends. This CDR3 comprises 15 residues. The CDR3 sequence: CASSLSPGEGYEQYF. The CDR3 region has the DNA TGTGCCAGCAGTTTATCTCCTGGCGAGGGTTACGAGCAGTACTTC.

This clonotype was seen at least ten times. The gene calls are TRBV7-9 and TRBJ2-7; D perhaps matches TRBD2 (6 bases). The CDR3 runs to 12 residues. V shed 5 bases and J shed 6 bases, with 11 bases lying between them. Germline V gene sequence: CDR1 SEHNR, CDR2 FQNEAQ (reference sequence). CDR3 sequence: CASSPPGVEQYF. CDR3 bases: TGTGCCAGCAGCCCACCGGGGGTCGAGCAGTACTTC.

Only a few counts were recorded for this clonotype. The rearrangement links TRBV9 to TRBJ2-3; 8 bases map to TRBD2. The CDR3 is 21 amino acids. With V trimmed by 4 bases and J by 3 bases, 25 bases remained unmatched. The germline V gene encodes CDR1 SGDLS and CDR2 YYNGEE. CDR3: CASSQRGFWTGGPMRTDTQYF. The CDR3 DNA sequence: TGTGCCAGCAGCCAGCGTGGGTTCTGGACGGGGGGGCCTATGAGGACAGATACGCAGTATTTT.

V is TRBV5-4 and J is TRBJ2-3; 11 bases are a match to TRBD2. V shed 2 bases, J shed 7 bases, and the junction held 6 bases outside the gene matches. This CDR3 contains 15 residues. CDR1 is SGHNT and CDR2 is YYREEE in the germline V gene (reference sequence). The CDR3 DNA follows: TGTGCCAGCAGCTTTAGCGGGGGGGCCGGACATACGCAGTATTTT. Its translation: CASSFSGGAGHTQYF.

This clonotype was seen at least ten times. This CDR3 reads CSVGGLAGVTDTQYF. The CDR3, as DNA: TGCAGCGTCGGAGGACTAGCGGGAGTCACAGATACGCAGTATTTT. The chain employs TRBV29-1 and TRBJ2-3; 13 bases are shared with TRBD2. The germline V gene encodes CDR1 SQVTM and CDR2 ANQGSEA. The CDR3 spans 15 residues. V lost 6 bases to trimming and J lost 2 bases; unmatched junction nucleotides: 5.

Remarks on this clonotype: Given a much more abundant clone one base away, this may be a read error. CDR3 bases: TGTGCCAGCAGCTTATTCAGTCTTAATGAAAAACTGGTTTTT. This translates into CASSLFSLNEKLVF. The J gene is TRBJ1-4, the V gene TRBV7-9; D is unclear. This CDR3 region has 14 residues. From germline, CDR1 is SEHNR and CDR2 FQNEAQ (reference sequence).